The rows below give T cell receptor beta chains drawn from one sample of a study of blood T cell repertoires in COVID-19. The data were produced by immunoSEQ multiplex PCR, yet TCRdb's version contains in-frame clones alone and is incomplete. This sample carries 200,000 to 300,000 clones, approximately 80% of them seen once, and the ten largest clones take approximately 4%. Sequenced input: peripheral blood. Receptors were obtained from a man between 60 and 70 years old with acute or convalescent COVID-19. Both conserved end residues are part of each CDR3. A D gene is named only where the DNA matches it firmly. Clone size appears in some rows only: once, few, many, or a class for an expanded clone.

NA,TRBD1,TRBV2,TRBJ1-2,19,TGTGCCAGCAGAGAAGGGTGGAATACTAGGGGACAGGGCCTCTATGGCTACACCTTC,CASREGWNTRGQGLYGYTF
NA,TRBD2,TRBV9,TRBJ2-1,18,TGTGCCAGCAGCGTAGAGGCGGCGGGAGGAGGATTTGACAATGAGCAGTTCTTC,CASSVEAAGGGFDNEQFF
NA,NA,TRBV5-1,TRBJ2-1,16,TGCGCCAGCAGCTTGGGCGGTAGCGGAACCTACAATGAGCAGTTCTTC,CASSLGGSGTYNEQFF
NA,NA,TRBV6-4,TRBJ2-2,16,TGTGCCAGCAGCCCCCAGGGCCCTGCGAACACCGGGGAGCTGTTTTTT,CASSPQGPANTGELFF
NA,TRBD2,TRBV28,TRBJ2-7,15,TGTGCCAGCTGGGGACCCAGCGGGAGTGATGAGGAGCAGTACTTC,CASWGPSGSDEEQYF
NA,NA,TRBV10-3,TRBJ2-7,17,TGTGCCATCAGTGAGTCAGAGCCTCGACAGGGACTCTACGAGCAGTACTTC,CAISESEPRQGLYEQYF
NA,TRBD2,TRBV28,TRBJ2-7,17,TGTGCCAGCAGTTTATCCCGAGGACTAGCGAGGCACTACGAGCAGTACTTC,CASSLSRGLARHYEQYF
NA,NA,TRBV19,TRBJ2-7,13,TGTGCCAGTTTGGACAATTTCTCCTACGAGCAGTACTTC,CASLDNFSYEQYF
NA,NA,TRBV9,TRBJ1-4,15,TGTGCCAGCAGCGTAGATGGGGGGGTCGGTGAAAAACTGTTTTTT,CASSVDGGVGEKLFF
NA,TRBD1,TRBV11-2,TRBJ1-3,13,TGTGCCAGCAGTACAGGGGCTGGAAACACCATATATTTT,CASSTGAGNTIYF
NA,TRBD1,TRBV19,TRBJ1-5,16,TGTGCCAGTAGTATAGGGGACAGGGGGCGCGTTCAGCCCCAGCATTTT,CASSIGDRGRVQPQHF
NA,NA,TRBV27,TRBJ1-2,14,TGTGCCAGCAGCCCCGGTGGCCGGGTTTATGGCTACACCTTC,CASSPGGRVYGYTF
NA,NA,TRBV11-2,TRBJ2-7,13,TGTGCCAGCAGCTTAGACGCCGGGAACGAGCAGTACTTC,CASSLDAGNEQYF
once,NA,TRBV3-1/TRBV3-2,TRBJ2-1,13,TGTGCCAGCAGCCCACTCCCCGGCAATGAGCAGTTCTTC,CASSPLPGNEQFF
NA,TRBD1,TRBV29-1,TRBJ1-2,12,TGCAGCGTTCGGACAGGCGACTATGGCTACACCTTC,CSVRTGDYGYTF
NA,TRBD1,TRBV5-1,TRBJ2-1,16,TGCGCCAGCAGCTCCGAAAGGGGGCGGTTTTACAATGAGCAGTTCTTC,CASSSERGRFYNEQFF
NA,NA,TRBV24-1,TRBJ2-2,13,TGTGCCACCGGGCAGCCGAACACCGGGGAGCTGTTTTTT,CATGQPNTGELFF
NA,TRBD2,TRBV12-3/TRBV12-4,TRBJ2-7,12,TGTGCCAGCACCTGGGGGGGTTTCGAGCAGTACTTC,CASTWGGFEQYF
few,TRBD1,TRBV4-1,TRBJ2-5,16,TGCGCCAGCAGCCAAAGTGGGGGACAGGGGGCAAAGACCCAGTACTTC,CASSQSGGQGAKTQYF
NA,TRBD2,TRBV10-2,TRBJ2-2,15,TGCGCCAGCAGCCCCGGGACTAGAGGCACCGGGGAGCTGTTTTTT,CASSPGTRGTGELFF
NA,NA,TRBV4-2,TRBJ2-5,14,TGTGCCAGCAGCCCTGTGGGACAAGCGGAGACCCAGTACTTC,CASSPVGQAETQYF
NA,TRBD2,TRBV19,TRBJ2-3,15,TGTGCCAGTAGTATCACCCGGGGGGGCACAGATACGCAGTATTTT,CASSITRGGTDTQYF
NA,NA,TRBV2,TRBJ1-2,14,TGTGCCAGCAGTGAACGCCAGGGTGTGGGGGGCTACACCTTC,CASSERQGVGGYTF
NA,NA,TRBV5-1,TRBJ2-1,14,TGCGCCAGCAGCCCGGGGGACTCCTACAATGAGCAGTTCTTC,CASSPGDSYNEQFF
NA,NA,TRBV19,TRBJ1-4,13,TGTGCCAGTTCGGACAGTGGAAGTGAAAAACTGTTTTTT,CASSDSGSEKLFF
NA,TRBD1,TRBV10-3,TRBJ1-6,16,TGTGCCATCAGTGAGTCCTCCGGGACAGGGACTTCACCCCTCCACTTT,CAISESSGTGTSPLHF
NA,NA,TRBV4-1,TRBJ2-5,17,TGCGCCAGCAGCCAAGGCCGGGGTTGGGGGGGCAAAGAGACCCAGTACTTC,CASSQGRGWGGKETQYF
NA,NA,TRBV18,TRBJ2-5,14,TGTGCCAGCTCACCGGGGGCCGCTCTTGAGACCCAGTACTTC,CASSPGAALETQYF
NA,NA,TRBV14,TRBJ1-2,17,TGTGCCAGCAGCCAAGAGGCGACTCAGGGGTTTTACTATGGCTACACCTTC,CASSQEATQGFYYGYTF
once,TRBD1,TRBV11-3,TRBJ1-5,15,TGTGCCAGCAGCTTTACCCGGGACAGCCATCAGCCCCAGCATTTT,CASSFTRDSHQPQHF
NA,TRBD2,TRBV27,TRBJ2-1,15,TGTGCCAGCAGTTCATACGCTAGCGGGAGGTATGAGCAGTTCTTC,CASSSYASGRYEQFF
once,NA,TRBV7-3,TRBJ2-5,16,TGTGCCAGCAGCCCAAGGGGCGGCAGGCTAGGGGAGACCCAGTACTTC,CASSPRGGRLGETQYF
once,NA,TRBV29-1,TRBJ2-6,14,TGCAGCGTTGAATCCGGGTCTGGGGCCAACGTCCTGACTTTC,CSVESGSGANVLTF
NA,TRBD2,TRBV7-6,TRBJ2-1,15,TGTGCCAGCAGCTTAAGCGGGAGTGCCTACAATGAGCAGTTCTTC,CASSLSGSAYNEQFF
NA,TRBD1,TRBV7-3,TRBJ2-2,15,TGTGCCAGCAGCTCGGGACAGGTTAACACCGGGGAGCTGTTTTTT,CASSSGQVNTGELFF
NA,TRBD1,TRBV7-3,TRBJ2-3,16,TGTGCCAGCAGTTACCGGGGGACAGGGGGCACAGATACGCAGTATTTT,CASSYRGTGGTDTQYF
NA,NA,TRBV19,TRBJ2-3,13,TGTGCCAGTAGTCTTCAAGGGGCAGATACGCAGTATTTT,CASSLQGADTQYF
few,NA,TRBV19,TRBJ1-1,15,TGTGCCAGTAGTATTAGCATACAGGTCTACACTGAAGCTTTCTTT,CASSISIQVYTEAFF
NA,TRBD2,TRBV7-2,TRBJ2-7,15,TGTGCCAGCAGCTTAGTGACTAGCGGGACCTACGAGCAGTACTTC,CASSLVTSGTYEQYF
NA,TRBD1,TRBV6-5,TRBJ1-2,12,TGTGCCAGCAGGACAGGGGGTTATGGCTACACCTTC,CASRTGGYGYTF
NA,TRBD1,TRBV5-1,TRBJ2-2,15,TGCGCCAGCAGCTTGGGGGACAGGGCGGTCGGGGAGCTGTTTTTT,CASSLGDRAVGELFF
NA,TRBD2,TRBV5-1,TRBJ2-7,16,TGCGCCAGCAGCTTGACACGACTAGCGGGAGCCTACGAGCAGTACTTC,CASSLTRLAGAYEQYF
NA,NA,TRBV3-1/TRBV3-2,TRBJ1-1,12,TGTGCCAGCAGCCACCCCACGGGGAAGACTTTCTTT,CASSHPTGKTFF
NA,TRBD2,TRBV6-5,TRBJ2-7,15,TGTGCCAGCAGTCCAATTGCGGGAGTAACCTACGAGCAGTACTTC,CASSPIAGVTYEQYF
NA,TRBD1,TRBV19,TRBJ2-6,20,TGTGCCAGTAGTATAGGAGGGCCCCGACAGGGTGGCTCTGGGGCCAACGTCCTGACTTTC,CASSIGGPRQGGSGANVLTF
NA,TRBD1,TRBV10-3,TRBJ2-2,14,TGTGCCATCAGTGCGGACAGGCACACCGGGGAGCTGTTTTTT,CAISADRHTGELFF
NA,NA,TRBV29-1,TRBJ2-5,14,TGCAGCGTTGAAGACCCCCCCCTTCGAGAGACCCAGTACTTC,CSVEDPPLRETQYF
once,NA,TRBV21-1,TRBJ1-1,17,TGTGCCAGCAGCAAAAACCTTTTCACGGACAGGAACACTGAAGCTTTCTTT,CASSKNLFTDRNTEAFF
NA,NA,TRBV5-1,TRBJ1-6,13,TGCGCCAGCCAACGGGACTCAGGGTCACCCCTCCACTTT,CASQRDSGSPLHF
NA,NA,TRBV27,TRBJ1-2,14,TGTGCCAGCAGCCCCTCGTGGGCGGGGAGTGGCTACACCTTC,CASSPSWAGSGYTF